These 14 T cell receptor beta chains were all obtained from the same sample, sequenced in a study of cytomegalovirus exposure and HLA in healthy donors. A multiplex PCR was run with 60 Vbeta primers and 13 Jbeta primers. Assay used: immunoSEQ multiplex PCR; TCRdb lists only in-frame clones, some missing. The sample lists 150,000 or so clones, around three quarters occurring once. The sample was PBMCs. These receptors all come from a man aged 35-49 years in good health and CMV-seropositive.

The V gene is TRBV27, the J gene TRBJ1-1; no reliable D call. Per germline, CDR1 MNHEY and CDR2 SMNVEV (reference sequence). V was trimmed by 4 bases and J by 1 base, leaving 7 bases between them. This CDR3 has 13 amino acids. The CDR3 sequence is CASSWGENTEAFF. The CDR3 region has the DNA TGTGCCAGCAGTTGGGGAGAGAACACTGAAGCTTTCTTT.

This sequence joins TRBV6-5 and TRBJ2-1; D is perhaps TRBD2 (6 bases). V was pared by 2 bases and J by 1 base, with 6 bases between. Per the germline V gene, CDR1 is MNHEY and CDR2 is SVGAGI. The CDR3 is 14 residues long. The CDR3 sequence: CASSYGTSYNEQFF. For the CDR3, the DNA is TGTGCCAGCAGTTACGGGACTTCCTACAATGAGCAGTTCTTC.

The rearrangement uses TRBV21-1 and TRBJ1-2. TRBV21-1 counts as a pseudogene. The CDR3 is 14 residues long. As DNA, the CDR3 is TGTGCCAGCAGACCCAAACAGAGGAGGCATGGCTACACCTTC. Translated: CASRPKQRRHGYTF.

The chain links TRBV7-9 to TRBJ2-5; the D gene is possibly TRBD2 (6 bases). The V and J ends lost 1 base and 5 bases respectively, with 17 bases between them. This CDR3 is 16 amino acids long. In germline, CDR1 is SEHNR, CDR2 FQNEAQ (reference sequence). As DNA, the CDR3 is TGTGCCAGCAGCTTAGTGGCGGGGCCAGGTTATGAGACCCAGTACTTC. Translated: CASSLVAGPGYETQYF.

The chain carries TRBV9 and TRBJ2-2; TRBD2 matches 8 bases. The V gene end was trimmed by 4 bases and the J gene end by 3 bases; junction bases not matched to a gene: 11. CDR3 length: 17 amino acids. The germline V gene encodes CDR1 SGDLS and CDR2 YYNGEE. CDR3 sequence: CASSPRGAGGDTGELFF. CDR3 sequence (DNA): TGTGCCAGCAGCCCAAGGGGGGCGGGGGGCGACACCGGGGAGCTGTTTTTT.

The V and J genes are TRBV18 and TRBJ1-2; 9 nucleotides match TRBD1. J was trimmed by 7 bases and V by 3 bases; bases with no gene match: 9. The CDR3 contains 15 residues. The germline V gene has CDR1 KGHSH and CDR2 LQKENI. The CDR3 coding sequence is TGTGCCAGCTCACCGGGACAGGGACTTATTGGTGGCTACACCTTC. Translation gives CASSPGQGLIGGYTF.

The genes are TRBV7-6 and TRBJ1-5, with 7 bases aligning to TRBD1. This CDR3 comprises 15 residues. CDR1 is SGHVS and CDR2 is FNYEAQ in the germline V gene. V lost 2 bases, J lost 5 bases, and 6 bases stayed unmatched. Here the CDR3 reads CASSLNQGGDQPQHF. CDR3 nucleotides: TGTGCCAGCAGCTTAAACCAGGGGGGTGATCAGCCCCAGCATTTT.

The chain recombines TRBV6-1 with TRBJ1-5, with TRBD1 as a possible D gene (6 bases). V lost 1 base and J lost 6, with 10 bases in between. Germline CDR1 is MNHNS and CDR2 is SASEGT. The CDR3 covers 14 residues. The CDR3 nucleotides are TGTGCCAGCAGTGAAGACAGGGTGGGTCAGCCCCAGCATTTT. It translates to CASSEDRVGQPQHF.

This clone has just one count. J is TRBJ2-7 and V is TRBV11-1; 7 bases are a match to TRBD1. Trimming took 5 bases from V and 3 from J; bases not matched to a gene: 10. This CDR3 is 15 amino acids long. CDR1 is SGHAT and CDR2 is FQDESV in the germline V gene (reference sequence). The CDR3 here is CASSPSHRGRYEQYF. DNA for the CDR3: TGTGCCAGCAGCCCGAGCCACAGGGGCCGCTACGAGCAGTACTTC.

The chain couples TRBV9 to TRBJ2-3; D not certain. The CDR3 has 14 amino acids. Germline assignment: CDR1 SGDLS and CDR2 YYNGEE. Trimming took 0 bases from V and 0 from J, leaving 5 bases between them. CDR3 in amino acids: CASSVDGSTDTQYF. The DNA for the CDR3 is TGTGCCAGCAGCGTAGACGGGAGCACAGATACGCAGTATTTT.

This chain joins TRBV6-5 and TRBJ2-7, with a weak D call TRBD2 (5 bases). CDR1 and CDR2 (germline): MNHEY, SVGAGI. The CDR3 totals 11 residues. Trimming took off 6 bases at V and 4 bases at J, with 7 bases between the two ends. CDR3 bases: TGTGCCAGCAGGGGAGCTTACGAGCAGTACTTC. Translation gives CASRGAYEQYF.

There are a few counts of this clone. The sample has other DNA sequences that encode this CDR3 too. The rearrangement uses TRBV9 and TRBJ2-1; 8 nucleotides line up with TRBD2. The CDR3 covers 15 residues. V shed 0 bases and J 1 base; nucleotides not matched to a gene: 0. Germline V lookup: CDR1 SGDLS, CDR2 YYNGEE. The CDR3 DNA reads TGTGCCAGCAGCGTAGCGGGAGGGTCCTACAATGAGCAGTTCTTC. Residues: CASSVAGGSYNEQFF.

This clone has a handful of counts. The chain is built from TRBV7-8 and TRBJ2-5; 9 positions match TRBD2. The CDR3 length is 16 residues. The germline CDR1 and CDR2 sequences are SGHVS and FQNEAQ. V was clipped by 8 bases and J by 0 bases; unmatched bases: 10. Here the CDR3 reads CASRGLANMNQETQYF. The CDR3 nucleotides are TGTGCCAGCCGAGGACTAGCGAATATGAACCAAGAGACCCAGTACTTC.

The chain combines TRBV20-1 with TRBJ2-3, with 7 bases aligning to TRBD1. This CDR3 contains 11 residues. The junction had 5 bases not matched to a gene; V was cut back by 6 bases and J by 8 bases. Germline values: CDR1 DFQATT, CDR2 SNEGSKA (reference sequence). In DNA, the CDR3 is TGCAGTGCCTGGGCAGGGGGTACGCAGTATTTT. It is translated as CSAWAGGTQYF.